At least ten counts were recorded for the clone carrying this T cell receptor (beta chain). The CDR3 runs 16 residues. Germline CDR1 and CDR2: SGHDT and YYEEEE. V trimming: 4 bases; J trimming: 4 bases; junction bases outside the gene matches: 8. The sample originates from a study of T-cell reconstitution after alpha-beta-depleted transplantation in children. TCRbeta library preparation incorporated unique molecular identifiers. MiXCR, applied by TCRdb to the PCR reads, yields one record per CDR3 protein. The sample contains fewer than 20,000 distinct CDR3 sequences, under 6.5% of which appear only once.

This TCR came from a boy aged 5 to 17 with acute lymphoblastic leukemia, due to receive a stem cell transplant. The V gene is TRBV5-6, the J gene TRBJ1-6; 7 bases are a match to TRBD1. The sequencing here drew on PBMCs, taken before TCRalphabeta/CD19-depleted stem cell transplant. The CDR3 DNA reads as TGTGCCAGCAGCGTACAGGGGTATATATATAATTCACCCCTCCACTTT. Amino acids: CASSVQGYIYNSPLHF.